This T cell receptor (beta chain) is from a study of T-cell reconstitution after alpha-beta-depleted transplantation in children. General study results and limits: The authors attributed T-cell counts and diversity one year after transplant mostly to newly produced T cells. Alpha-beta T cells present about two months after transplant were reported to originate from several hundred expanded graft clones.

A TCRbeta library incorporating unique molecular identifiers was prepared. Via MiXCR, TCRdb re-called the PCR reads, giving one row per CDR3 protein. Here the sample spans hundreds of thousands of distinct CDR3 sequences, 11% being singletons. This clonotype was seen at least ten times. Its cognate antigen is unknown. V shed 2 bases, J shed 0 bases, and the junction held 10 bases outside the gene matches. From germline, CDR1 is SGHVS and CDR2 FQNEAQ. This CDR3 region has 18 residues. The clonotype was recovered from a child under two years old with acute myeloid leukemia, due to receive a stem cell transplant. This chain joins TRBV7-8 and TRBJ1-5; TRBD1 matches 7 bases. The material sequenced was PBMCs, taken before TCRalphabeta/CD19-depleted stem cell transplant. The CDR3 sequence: CASSLRPDRAPSNQPQHF. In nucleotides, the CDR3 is TGTGCCAGCAGCTTAAGGCCCGACAGGGCCCCTAGCAATCAGCCCCAGCATTTT.